This note documents a single T cell receptor (beta chain) sequence. Its antigen is not known. Via CD45RO/CCR7/CD25/CD127/CD95/CD27, cells of the CD4+ naive, central memory, regulatory and stem cell-like memory subsets were sorted. The record originates from a study of beta chain features in type 1 diabetes. Study-level findings and limits: Type 1 diabetes patients had VDJ junctions that carried fewer insertions and more deletions. All four CD4+ subsets from Type 1 diabetes patients carried moderately but significantly shorter TCRB CDR3s. PCR might favor shorter templates, equally in patients and controls.

Per germline, CDR1 MNHNS and CDR2 SASEGT. The CDR3 has 14 amino acids. Trimming cost V 4 bases and J 6 bases, with 13 bases left between them. Reverse transcription of all isolated RNA meant that expressed TCRB transcripts were sequenced. Profiling relied on immunoSEQ multiplex PCR, and the TCRdb table lists in-frame clones only, not all of them. The sample has hundreds of thousands of clones, over 25% seen once. The specimen sequenced was naive CD4+ T cells from blood. The J gene is TRBJ1-5, the V gene TRBV6-1; D call uncertain. The sequence derives from a man aged 18 to 35 in good health. The CDR3 spells CASSVRTESQPQHF. In DNA, the CDR3 is TGTGCCAGCAGTGTTCGTACGGAGAGTCAGCCCCAGCATTTT.